The 6 T cell receptor beta chains below come from one sample, sequenced in a study of T-cell reconstitution after alpha-beta-depleted transplantation in children. Unique molecular identifiers were incorporated during preparation of the TCRbeta library. TCRdb re-called the PCR reads with MiXCR, one entry per CDR3 protein. The table shows a few hundred thousand distinct CDR3 sequences, with approximately 9.8% occurring only once. The sequences come from PBMCs from the stem cell graft donor, collected from the stem cell graft. The receptor set was obtained from a human donor who donated a stem cell graft to a child with SCID.

This chain links TRBV18 with TRBJ1-5; D call uncertain. Trimming took 6 bases from V and 5 from J, leaving 11 bases between them. This CDR3 has 13 amino acids. CDR1 and CDR2 (germline): KGHSH, LQKENI. The CDR3 bases are TGTGCCAGCTCCTCCACCGCAGATCAGCCCCAGCATTTT. Translated, it gives CASSSTADQPQHF.

This clonotype was found many times. The chain carries TRBV2 and TRBJ2-5, with 11 bases identical to TRBD2. CDR1 and CDR2 (germline): SNHLY, FYNNEI. This CDR3 region has 15 residues. V lost 6 bases, J lost 4 bases, and 7 bases stayed unmatched. This CDR3 reads CASSLLAGASETQYF. The DNA for the CDR3 is TGTGCCAGCAGCTTACTAGCGGGGGCATCAGAGACCCAGTACTTC.

The chain employs TRBV6-2 or TRBV6-3 and TRBJ1-2; a weak D match, TRBD1 (6 bases). The germline V gene has CDR1 MNHEY and CDR2 SVGEGT. V lost 6 bases and J lost 4, with 12 bases in between. The CDR3 consists of 13 residues. Here the CDR3 reads CASRDDRLYGYTF. The CDR3 bases are TGTGCCAGCAGAGACGACAGGCTCTATGGCTACACCTTC.

This clonotype was seen a few times. The gene calls are TRBV11-1 and TRBJ2-1, with 16 bases that match TRBD2. CDR3 size: 19 residues. Per germline, CDR1 SGHAT and CDR2 FQDESV (reference sequence). The ends lost 4 bases at V and 1 base at J; junction bases unmatched: 7. The CDR3 region is CASSSSGLAGGRSYNEQFF. CDR3 nucleotides: TGTGCCAGCAGCTCCTCGGGACTAGCGGGGGGGAGATCCTACAATGAGCAGTTCTTC.

This clonotype was recorded a few times. CDR3 bases: TGTGCCACGACTAGCGGGGGAGCGAACACCGGGGAGCTGTTTTTT. Protein product: CATTSGGANTGELFF. The chain employs TRBV10-3 and TRBJ2-2; 12 nucleotides align to TRBD2. The germline CDR1 and CDR2 sequences are ENHRY and SYGVKD. Trimming at V came to 10 bases and at J to 0 bases, leaving 3 bases not matched to a gene. The CDR3 totals 15 residues.

The chain combines TRBV7-8 with TRBJ1-5; weak D call: TRBD1 (5 bases). The CDR3 is made up of 16 amino acids. V gave up 4 bases and J gave up 0 bases, with 13 bases separating them. Germline V gene lookup returns CDR1 SGHVS and CDR2 FQNEAQ. The CDR3 loop is CASSSGGKNSNQPQHF. Written as DNA, the CDR3 is TGTGCCAGCAGCTCGGGGGGGAAGAATAGCAATCAGCCCCAGCATTTT.